One sample yielded the 9 T cell receptor beta chains listed below, sequenced in a study of graft-versus-host responses after intestinal transplantation. Plating combined about 200,000 CFSE-labeled responder cells with about 200,000 irradiated, violet-dye-labeled stimulator cells. Profiling relied on immunoSEQ multiplex PCR, and the TCRdb table lists in-frame clones only, not all of them. The repertoire holds around 13,000 clones, under 40% seen once, with around 2.5% in the top ten. Sequencing used alloreactive CD8+ T cells from a mixed lymphocyte reaction culture, obtained before intestinal transplant. Regarding subset: CFSE-low proliferating T cells sorted from roughly 6-day pre-transplant mixed lymphocyte reaction (GvH or HvG direction). The source of these receptors is a human patient who received an intestinal transplant.

By share, this clone ranks as medium-sized. The chain joins TRBV6-1 to TRBJ1-5; D uncertain. Between the trimmed V and J ends, which lost 2 bases and 0 bases, there was a span of 11 bases. Germline values: CDR1 MNHNS, CDR2 SASEGT. This CDR3 is built from 16 residues. The CDR3 sequence is CASSEFIGYSNQPQHF. Here the CDR3 DNA reads TGTGCCAGCAGTGAATTTATAGGGTATAGCAATCAGCCCCAGCATTTT.

As to this clone: One junction end does not reproduce the germline sequence, and a read error may be involved. V usage is TRBV4-1 and J usage is TRBJ2-1; D gene uncertain. The CDR3 runs to 14 residues. In germline, CDR1 is MGHRA, CDR2 YSYEKL. DNA of the CDR3: TGCGCCAGCGGCCAAGAGAGGCCAGCCAATGAGCAGTTCTTC. Its protein product is CASGQERPANEQFF.

The rearrangement joins TRBV18 to TRBJ2-7; D gene ambiguous. The CDR3 sequence is 13 residues long. Per germline, CDR1 KGHSH and CDR2 LQKENI. V lost 1 base and J lost 3, with 7 bases in between. The CDR3: CASSPHRRYEQYF. CDR3 sequence (DNA): TGTGCCAGCTCACCACATCGACGCTACGAGCAGTACTTC.

J is TRBJ2-7 and V is TRBV27, with a possible D match to TRBD1 (6 bases). V lost 3 bases and J 1 base, leaving 7 bases between the germline ends. The CDR3 has 13 amino acids. From germline, CDR1 is MNHEY and CDR2 SMNVEV (reference sequence). In DNA form, the CDR3 reads TGTGCCAGCAGTTTCGGACAGTCCTACGAGCAGTACTTC. Its translation: CASSFGQSYEQYF.

This clone was picked up a small number of times. The chain joins TRBV27 to TRBJ2-3; TRBD2 matches 14 bases. Germline CDR1 MNHEY, CDR2 SMNVEV (reference sequence). J was trimmed by 0 bases and V by 5 bases; bases with no gene match: 7. This CDR3 comprises 18 residues. CDR3 coding DNA: TGTGCCAGCAGTCCGGGACTAGCGGGAGAGGGGAGCACAGATACGCAGTATTTT. Its protein product is CASSPGLAGEGSTDTQYF.

This clone has a handful of counts. V and J are TRBV6-6 and TRBJ2-7; D remains unclear. V was shortened by 6 bases and J by 4 bases, with 13 bases between the two germline ends. Germline V gives CDR1 MNHNY, CDR2 SVGAGI (reference sequence). There are 13 residues in the CDR3. The CDR3 loop reads CASSPPTQYEQYF. In nucleotides, the CDR3 is TGTGCCAGCAGCCCCCCCACACAATACGAGCAGTACTTC.

This sequence joins TRBV4-1 and TRBJ2-3, with 13 bases lining up with TRBD2. The CDR3 covers 17 residues. Trimming at V came to 0 bases and at J to 6 bases, leaving 6 bases not matched to a gene. Per germline, CDR1 MGHRA and CDR2 YSYEKL. The CDR3: CASSQELAGGSTDTQYF. The DNA of the CDR3 is TGCGCCAGCAGCCAAGAACTAGCGGGGGGGTCCACGGATACGCAGTATTTT.

This sequence joins TRBV28 and TRBJ2-1, with 9 bases aligning to TRBD2. Germline V lookup: CDR1 MDHEN, CDR2 SYDVKM. Trimming took 3 bases from V and 3 from J; bases not matched to a gene: 6. The CDR3 runs 16 residues. CDR3 nucleotides: TGTGCCAGCAGTTTCTACGCGGGAGGGTACTACAATGAGCAGTTCTTC. Residues: CASSFYAGGYYNEQFF. Full variable domain (remainder filled in from reference TRBV28 and TRBJ2-1): DVKVTQSSRYLVKRTGEKVFLECVQDMDHENMFWYRQDPGLGLRLIYFSYDVKMKEKGDIPEGYSVSREKKERFSLILESASTNQTSMYLCASSFYAGGYYNEQFFGPGTRLTVL.

This clone was seen a few times. The chain is built from TRBV20-1 and TRBJ1-1; D may be TRBD1 (5 bases). Germline V gives CDR1 DFQATT, CDR2 SNEGSKA (reference sequence). V was cut by 5 bases and J by 4 bases, with 8 bases left in between. The CDR3 covers 11 residues. As DNA, the CDR3 is TGCAGTGCTGAAGACAGCACTGAAGCTTTCTTT. Protein sequence: CSAEDSTEAFF.